The sequence of this T cell receptor (beta chain) was determined in a study of blood T cell repertoires in COVID-19. Study summary: Collection of acute and convalescent COVID-19 samples took place in the United States, Italy and Spain.

Original methodology: Reference gene primer amplification in the assay estimated nucleated cell counts. Assay used: immunoSEQ multiplex PCR; TCRdb lists only in-frame clones, some missing. V, J and clone size are those of that table, while D and trimming were read from the DNA. The table records under 300,000 clones, approximately 90% of them present only once. Across fewer than 25 US areas, participants ranged in age from roughly 18 to 89 years. Cohorts were determined from participant-reported clinical history. V gave up 5 bases and J gave up 5 bases; unmatched junction bases: 6. This CDR3 is built from 15 residues. Germline values: CDR1 LNHDA, CDR2 SQIVND (reference sequence).

The chain joins TRBV19 to TRBJ2-1; 10 nucleotides line up with TRBD2. The sequenced material came from PBMCs or T cells enriched from blood (not recorded which). The sequence derives from a woman under 30 who had recovered from COVID-19. This CDR3 reads CASSPRLAGDNEQFF. DNA of the CDR3: TGTGCCAGTAGTCCTCGACTAGCGGGCGACAATGAGCAGTTCTTC.